What follows are 25 T cell receptor beta chains derived from one specimen sequenced in a study of PD-L1 blockade in urothelial cancer. Only in-frame clones appear in the TCRdb table, and some are missing; sequencing was by immunoSEQ multiplex PCR. This table has tens of thousands of clones, 90% appearing once. Source: PBMCs, taken around atezolizumab (anti-PD-L1) treatment. The source is a woman aged 55-69 years with urothelial cancer.

The gene calls are TRBV7-9 and TRBJ2-1; TRBD1 matches at 8 bases. V shed 4 bases and J 7 bases; nucleotides not matched to a gene: 15. Germline loops: CDR1 SEHNR, CDR2 FQNEAQ (reference sequence). The CDR3 is made up of 17 amino acids. The CDR3 DNA follows: TGTGCCAGCAGCTCTGGACAGGGAACCTCCTCGCGGAATGAGCAGTTCTTC. Translating it yields CASSSGQGTSSRNEQFF.

The CDR3 region has the DNA TGTGCCAGCAGCCCCCGCCGCGATTACAATGAGCAGTTCTTC. Translating gives CASSPRRDYNEQFF. J is TRBJ2-1 and V is TRBV7-6; D gene uncertain. V was pared by 5 bases and J by 4 bases, with 12 bases between. Germline V gives CDR1 SGHVS, CDR2 FNYEAQ. The CDR3 extends over 14 amino acids.

The gene calls are TRBV7-9 and TRBJ2-4, with TRBD2 matching over 9 bases. CDR1 and CDR2 (germline): SEHNR, FQNEAQ (reference sequence). The CDR3 runs 19 residues. V shed 5 bases, J shed 0 bases, and the junction held 14 bases outside the gene matches. CDR3 protein: CASSPELAGLPLAKNIQYF. The CDR3, as DNA: TGTGCCAGCAGCCCAGAACTAGCGGGCCTCCCCCTAGCCAAAAACATTCAGTACTTC. Full variable domain (remainder filled in from reference TRBV7-9 and TRBJ2-4): DTGVSQNPRHKITKRGQNVTFRCDPISEHNRLYWYRQTLGQGPEFLTYFQNEAQLEKSRLLSDRFSAERPKGSFSTLEIQRTEQGDSAMYLCASSPELAGLPLAKNIQYFGAGTRLSVL.

The rearrangement joins TRBV28 to TRBJ2-1; 8 nucleotides align to TRBD2. V was clipped by 8 bases and J by 2 bases; unmatched bases: 5. Germline V gene sequence: CDR1 MDHEN, CDR2 SYDVKM. CDR3 length: 14 residues. In nucleotides, the CDR3 is TGTGCCAGCGGAGCGGGAGCCACCTACAATGAGCAGTTCTTC. It codes for CASGAGATYNEQFF.

The gene calls are TRBV7-9 and TRBJ2-5; TRBD2 might be the D (5 bases). Germline V lookup: CDR1 SEHNR, CDR2 FQNEAQ (reference sequence). The CDR3 is 17 residues long. Trimming cost V 1 base and J 4 bases, with 19 bases left between them. The DNA of the CDR3 is TGTGCCAGCAGCTTAGACGGGAACCTACTTGCGGGAGAGACCCAGTACTTC. This encodes CASSLDGNLLAGETQYF.

CDR3 coding DNA: TGTGCCAGCTCCCGACAGGGGGCTTCAGAGACCCAGTACTTC. Encoded protein: CASSRQGASETQYF. The chain uses TRBV2 and TRBJ2-5, with 10 bases aligning to TRBD1. Germline-derived CDR1 and CDR2 are SNHLY and FYNNEI. This CDR3 is built from 14 residues. V was pared by 8 bases and J by 4 bases, with 7 bases of the junction left unmatched.

This rearrangement joins TRBV5-8 to TRBJ1-2; D not certain. The CDR3 extends over 15 amino acids. V was pared by 3 bases and J by 0 bases, with 12 bases between. From germline, CDR1 is SGHTS and CDR2 YDEGEE. CDR3 loop: CASSSIPTPNYGYTF. CDR3 sequence (DNA): TGTGCCAGCAGCTCAATCCCAACACCTAACTATGGCTACACCTTC.

V gene TRBV5-1 combines with J gene TRBJ2-2, with D perhaps TRBD1 (5 bases). V was clipped by 2 bases and J by 7 bases, with 9 bases between them. CDR3 length: 13 residues. CDR1 is SGHRS and CDR2 is YFSETQ in the germline V gene. Here the CDR3 reads CASSLGDDGELFF. The CDR3 DNA reads TGCGCCAGCAGCTTAGGGGATGACGGGGAGCTGTTTTTT.

The V and J genes are TRBV2 and TRBJ1-1; tentatively, D is TRBD1 (5 bases). Trimming took 5 bases from V and 9 from J, leaving 19 bases between them. The CDR3 runs 14 residues. Germline CDR1 is SNHLY and CDR2 is FYNNEI. The CDR3 reads CASSSDRGTNKAFF. In nucleotides, the CDR3 is TGTGCCAGCAGTTCAGACCGCGGGACGAATAAAGCTTTCTTT.

The chain employs TRBV6-4 and TRBJ2-2; the D gene is possibly TRBD1 (5 bases). Germline CDR1 and CDR2: MRHNA and SNTAGT. CDR3 length equals 16 residues. V was trimmed by 4 bases and J by 2 bases, leaving 14 bases between them. The CDR3 DNA sequence: TGTGCCAGCAGTGTTACGACAGAAATTAACACCGGGGAGCTGTTTTTT. Its translation: CASSVTTEINTGELFF.

V is TRBV12-5 and J is TRBJ2-1; TRBD1 agrees at 11 bases. The ends lost 6 bases at V and 8 bases at J; junction bases unmatched: 6. CDR3 length equals 14 residues. Germline CDR1 LGHNT, CDR2 FRNRAP. CDR3 coding DNA: TGTGCTAGTGGGTGGGGGGACAGGGGGTATGAGCAGTTCTTC. Protein: CASGWGDRGYEQFF. Full variable domain (rest looked up from reference TRBV12-5 and TRBJ2-1): DARVTQTPRHKVTEMGQEVTMRCQPILGHNTVFWYRQTMMQGLELLAYFRNRAPLDDSGMPKDRFSAEMPDATLATLKIQPSEPRDSAVYFCASGWGDRGYEQFFGPGTRLTVL.

The rearrangement joins TRBV30 to TRBJ2-7; D possibly corresponds to TRBD1 (5 bases). Germline V gene sequence: CDR1 GTSNPN, CDR2 SVGIG (reference sequence). This CDR3 is 13 amino acids long. Trimming left V 2 bases short and J 2 bases short, with 10 bases between. The CDR3 DNA follows: TGTGCCTGGAGTAGGGGATATACCTACGAGCAGTACTTC. Protein: CAWSRGYTYEQYF.

A few counts support this clone. V and J are TRBV2 and TRBJ2-4; TRBD1 might be the D (6 bases). Germline V CDR1 and CDR2: SNHLY, FYNNEI. The CDR3 extends over 17 amino acids. Deletions cut 3 bases from V and 9 bases from J, with 24 bases between. The CDR3 is CASSERGPGQRLRIQYF. In nucleotides, the CDR3 is TGTGCCAGCAGTGAGAGGGGACCGGGACAAAGACTACGCATTCAGTACTTC.

The rearrangement links TRBV5-1 to TRBJ2-3, with a possible D match to TRBD1 (5 bases). CDR1 and CDR2 from the germline V gene are SGHRS and YFSETQ. V lost 4 bases and J 4 bases, leaving 10 bases between the germline ends. The CDR3 covers 13 residues. CDR3 in DNA: TGCGCCAGCAGCCCCACAGGACCAGATACGCAGTATTTT. The encoded protein is CASSPTGPDTQYF.

This chain joins TRBV5-1 and TRBJ2-3, with D uncertain. The CDR3 sequence is 15 residues long. The V end lost 3 bases, the J end lost 0 bases, and 11 bases lay between the germline ends. The V gene's germline CDR1 is SGHRS and CDR2 YFSETQ. The CDR3 spells CASSSGGTSTDTQYF. CDR3 in DNA: TGCGCCAGCAGCTCGGGTGGTACTAGCACAGATACGCAGTATTTT. The full variable domain, rest sourced from reference TRBV5-1 and TRBJ2-3, is KAGVTQTPRYLIKTRGQQVTLSCSPISGHRSVSWYQQTPGQGLQFLFEYFSETQRNKGNFPGRFSGRQFSNSRSEMNVSTLELGDSALYLCASSSGGTSTDTQYFGPGTRLTVL.

V and J are TRBV7-9 and TRBJ2-1, with 12 bases matching TRBD2. The germline V gene has CDR1 SEHNR and CDR2 FQNEAQ (reference sequence). The CDR3 spans 15 residues. Unmatched junction bases numbered 9, after V lost 8 bases and J lost 7 bases. CDR3: CASEAGTSGWNEQFF. CDR3 coding DNA: TGTGCCAGCGAAGCGGGGACTAGCGGGTGGAATGAGCAGTTCTTC.

This sequence joins TRBV29-1 and TRBJ1-1; D might be TRBD1 (6 bases). The CDR3 covers 12 residues. The ends were cut back, 6 bases at V and 5 bases at J, with 13 bases in the middle. Looked up from germline, CDR1 is SQVTM and CDR2 is ANQGSEA. CDR3: CSVTQGRTEAFF. CDR3 DNA: TGCAGCGTCACACAGGGTCGGACTGAAGCTTTCTTT.

The gene calls are TRBV10-2 and TRBJ2-7, with 7 bases fitting TRBD1. V shed 7 bases and J 6 bases; nucleotides not matched to a gene: 12. The germline V gene has CDR1 WSHSY and CDR2 SAAADI. The length of the CDR3 is 14 residues. DNA of the CDR3: TGCGCCAGCAATGAATTCGGGACAGTCGGCGAGCAGTACTTC. This encodes CASNEFGTVGEQYF.

The gene calls are TRBV19 and TRBJ2-7, with 11 bases lining up with TRBD2. The CDR3 sequence is 16 residues long. CDR1 is LNHDA and CDR2 is SQIVND in the germline V gene (reference sequence). Trimming took 4 bases from V and 2 from J; bases not matched to a gene: 7. CDR3 residues: CASSTTTSGRAYEQYF. CDR3 in DNA: TGTGCCAGTAGTACAACTACTAGCGGGAGAGCCTACGAGCAGTACTTC.

V usage is TRBV7-3 and J usage is TRBJ2-1; the D is unclear. This CDR3 comprises 17 residues. V lost 1 base and J 4 bases, leaving 17 bases between the germline ends. Germline V gene sequence: CDR1 SGHTA, CDR2 FQGTGA. CDR3 DNA: TGTGCCAGCAGCTTAAACGGAGACCGGTCCTTGTACAATGAGCAGTTCTTC. Encoded protein: CASSLNGDRSLYNEQFF.

V is TRBV11-1 and J is TRBJ2-2; unclear D gene. CDR1 is SGHAT, CDR2 FQDESV, per germline (reference sequence). The CDR3 is made up of 15 amino acids. V lost 0 bases to trimming and J lost 0 bases, with 5 bases between them. CDR3 sequence: CASSLAESNTGELFF. Here the CDR3 DNA reads TGTGCCAGCAGCTTAGCGGAGTCGAACACCGGGGAGCTGTTTTTT.

The chain joins TRBV7-2 to TRBJ2-3; D gene ambiguous. Germline V CDR1 and CDR2: SGHTA, FQGNSA. CDR3 size: 16 residues. The germline V and J ends were trimmed by 0 bases and 1 base, with 11 bases remaining between them. In nucleotides, the CDR3 is TGTGCCAGCAGCTTAGCAATAGCCATCCGCACAGATACGCAGTATTTT. This translates into CASSLAIAIRTDTQYF.

The chain is built from TRBV10-3 and TRBJ1-1; D gene unclear. The CDR3 totals 14 residues. Looked up from germline, CDR1 is ENHRY and CDR2 is SYGVKD. Trimming left V 7 bases short and J 3 bases short, with 15 bases between. CDR3 region: CAITKTKTHTEAFF. In DNA, the CDR3 is TGTGCCATCACTAAGACAAAAACCCACACTGAAGCTTTCTTT.

The genes are TRBV6-5 and TRBJ2-7; D may be TRBD1 (6 bases). This CDR3 is 15 amino acids long. The germline V gene has CDR1 MNHEY and CDR2 SVGAGI. V was shortened by 6 bases and J by 7 bases, with 22 bases between the two germline ends. The DNA for the CDR3 is TGTGCCAGCAGCTCCGGTGATACCTCAGGGGTTGAGCAGTACTTC. Translating it yields CASSSGDTSGVEQYF.

Only one count was recorded for this clone. This sequence joins TRBV11-2 and TRBJ2-3, with TRBD2 identical over 15 bases. Germline V gene sequence: CDR1 SGHAT, CDR2 FQNNGV. V was pared by 5 bases and J by 3 bases, with 6 bases of the junction left unmatched. The CDR3 loop spans 17 amino acids. CDR3 nucleotides: TGTGCCAGCAGCCCAGGGACTAGCGGGAGGAAGACAGATACGCAGTATTTT. It is translated as CASSPGTSGRKTDTQYF.